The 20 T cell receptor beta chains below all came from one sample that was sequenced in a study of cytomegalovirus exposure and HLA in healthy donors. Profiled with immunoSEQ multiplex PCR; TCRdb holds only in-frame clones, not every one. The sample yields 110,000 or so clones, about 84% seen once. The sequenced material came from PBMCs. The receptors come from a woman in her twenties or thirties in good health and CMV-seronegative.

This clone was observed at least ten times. The CDR3 protein is CASSAESTGELFF. The CDR3 DNA sequence: TGTGCCAGCAGTGCTGAGAGCACCGGGGAGCTGTTTTTT. V gene TRBV6-4 combines with J gene TRBJ2-2; no clear D. Germline V lookup: CDR1 MRHNA, CDR2 SNTAGT. V was cut by 4 bases and J by 4 bases, with 7 bases left in between. CDR3 length equals 13 residues.

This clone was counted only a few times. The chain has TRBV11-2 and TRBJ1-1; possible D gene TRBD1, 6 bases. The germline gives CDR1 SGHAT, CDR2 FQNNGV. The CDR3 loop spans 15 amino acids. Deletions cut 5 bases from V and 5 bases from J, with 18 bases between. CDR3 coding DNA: TGTGCCAGCAGCCCATTCCAGGGGAAGAGGACTGAAGCTTTCTTT. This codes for CASSPFQGKRTEAFF.

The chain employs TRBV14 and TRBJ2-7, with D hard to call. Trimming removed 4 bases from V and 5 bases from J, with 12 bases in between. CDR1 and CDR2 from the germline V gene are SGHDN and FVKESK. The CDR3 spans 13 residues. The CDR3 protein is CASSPGFPNEQYF. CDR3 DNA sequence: TGTGCCAGCAGCCCCGGGTTCCCAAACGAGCAGTACTTC.

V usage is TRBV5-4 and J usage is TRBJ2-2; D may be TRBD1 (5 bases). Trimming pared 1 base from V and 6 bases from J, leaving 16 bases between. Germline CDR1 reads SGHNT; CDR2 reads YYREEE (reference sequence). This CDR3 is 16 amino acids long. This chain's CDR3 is CASSLSRVLFPGELFF. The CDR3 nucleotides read TGTGCCAGCAGCTTGTCCAGGGTATTGTTTCCCGGGGAGCTGTTTTTT.

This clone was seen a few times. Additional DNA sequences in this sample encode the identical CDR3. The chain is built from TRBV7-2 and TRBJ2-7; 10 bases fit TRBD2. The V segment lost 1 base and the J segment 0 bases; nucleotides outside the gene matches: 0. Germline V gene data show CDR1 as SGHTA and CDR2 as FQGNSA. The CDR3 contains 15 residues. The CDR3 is CASSLGLAGSYEQYF. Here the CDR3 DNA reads TGTGCCAGCAGCTTAGGACTAGCGGGCTCCTACGAGCAGTACTTC. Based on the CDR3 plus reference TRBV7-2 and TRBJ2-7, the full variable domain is GAGVSQSPSNKVTEKGKDVELRCDPISGHTALYWYRQSLGQGLEFLIYFQGNSAPDKSGLPSDRFSAERTGGSVSTLTIQRTQQEDSAVYLCASSLGLAGSYEQYFGPGTRLTVT.

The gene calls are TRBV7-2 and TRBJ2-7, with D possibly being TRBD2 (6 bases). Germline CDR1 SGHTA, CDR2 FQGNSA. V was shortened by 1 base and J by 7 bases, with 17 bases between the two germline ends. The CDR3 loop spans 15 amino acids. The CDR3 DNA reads TGTGCCAGCAGCTTAGTGGGCGGGGATTTGGGGGAGCAGTACTTC. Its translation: CASSLVGGDLGEQYF.

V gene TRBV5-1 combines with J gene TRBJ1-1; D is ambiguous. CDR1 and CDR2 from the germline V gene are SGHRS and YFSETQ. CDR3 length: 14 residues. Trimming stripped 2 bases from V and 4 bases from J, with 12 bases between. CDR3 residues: CASSFRGTGTEAFF. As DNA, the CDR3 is TGCGCCAGCAGCTTTCGGGGTACGGGCACTGAAGCTTTCTTT.

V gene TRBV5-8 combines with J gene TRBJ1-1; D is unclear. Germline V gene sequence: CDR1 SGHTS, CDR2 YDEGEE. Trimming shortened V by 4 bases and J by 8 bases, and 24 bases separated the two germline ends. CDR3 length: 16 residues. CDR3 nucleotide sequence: TGTGCCAGCAGCCCCCTCCGTGGGCGCGGGTCCTCAGAAGCTTTCTTT. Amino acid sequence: CASSPLRGRGSSEAFF.

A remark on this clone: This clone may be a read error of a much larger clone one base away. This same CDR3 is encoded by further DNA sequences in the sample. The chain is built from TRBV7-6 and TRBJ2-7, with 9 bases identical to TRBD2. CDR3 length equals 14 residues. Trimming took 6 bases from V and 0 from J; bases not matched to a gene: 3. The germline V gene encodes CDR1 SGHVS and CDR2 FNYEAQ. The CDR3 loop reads CASSLAGTSYEQYF. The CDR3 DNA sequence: TGTGCCAGCAGTCTAGCGGGGACCTCCTACGAGCAGTACTTC.

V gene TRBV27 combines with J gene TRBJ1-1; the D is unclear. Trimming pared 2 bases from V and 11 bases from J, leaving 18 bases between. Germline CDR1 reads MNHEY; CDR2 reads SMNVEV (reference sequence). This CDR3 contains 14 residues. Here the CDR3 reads CASSLVPGRVEAFF. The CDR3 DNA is TGTGCCAGCAGTTTAGTACCTGGGAGGGTCGAGGCTTTCTTT.

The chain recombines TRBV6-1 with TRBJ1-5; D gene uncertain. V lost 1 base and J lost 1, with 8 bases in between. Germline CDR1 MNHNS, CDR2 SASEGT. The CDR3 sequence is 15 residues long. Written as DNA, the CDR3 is TGTGCCAGCAGTGAAGTAGCTGGAAGCAATCAGCCCCAGCATTTT. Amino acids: CASSEVAGSNQPQHF.

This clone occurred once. CDR3 region: CASSRTDGGANVLTF. CDR3 in DNA: TGCGCCAGCAGCCGGACAGACGGGGGGGCCAACGTCCTGACTTTC. The V gene is TRBV5-1, the J gene TRBJ2-6; D possibly corresponds to TRBD1 (6 bases). Trimming cost V 4 bases and J 4 bases, with 12 bases left between them. The CDR3 length is 15 residues. Germline CDR1 SGHRS, CDR2 YFSETQ.

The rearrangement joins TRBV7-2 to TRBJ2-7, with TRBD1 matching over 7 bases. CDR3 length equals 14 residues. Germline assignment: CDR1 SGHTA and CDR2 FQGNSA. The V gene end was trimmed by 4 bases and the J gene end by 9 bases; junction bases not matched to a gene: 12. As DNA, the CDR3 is TGTGCCAGCAGCTCCCAGACAGGGCTTATCGGGCAGTACTTC. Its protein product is CASSSQTGLIGQYF.

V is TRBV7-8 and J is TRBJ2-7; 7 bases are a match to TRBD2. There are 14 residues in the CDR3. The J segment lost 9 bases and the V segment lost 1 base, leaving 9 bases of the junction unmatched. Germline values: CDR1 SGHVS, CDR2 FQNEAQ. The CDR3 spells CASSLDDPSGGQYF. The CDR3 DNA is TGTGCCAGCAGCTTAGACGACCCTTCGGGGGGGCAGTACTTC.

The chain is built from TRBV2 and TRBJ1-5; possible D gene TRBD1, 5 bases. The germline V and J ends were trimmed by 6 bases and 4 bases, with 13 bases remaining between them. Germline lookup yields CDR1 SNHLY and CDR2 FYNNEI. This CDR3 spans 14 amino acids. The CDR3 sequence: CASSGGRPNQPQHF. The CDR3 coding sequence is TGTGCCAGCAGCGGGGGACGGCCGAATCAGCCCCAGCATTTT.

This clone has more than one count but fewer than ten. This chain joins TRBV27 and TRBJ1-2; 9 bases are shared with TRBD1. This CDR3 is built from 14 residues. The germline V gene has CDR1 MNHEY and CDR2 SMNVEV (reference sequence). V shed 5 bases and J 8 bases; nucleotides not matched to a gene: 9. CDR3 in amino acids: CASSPTGGPKGYTF. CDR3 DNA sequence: TGTGCCAGCAGTCCCACAGGGGGCCCCAAAGGCTACACCTTC.

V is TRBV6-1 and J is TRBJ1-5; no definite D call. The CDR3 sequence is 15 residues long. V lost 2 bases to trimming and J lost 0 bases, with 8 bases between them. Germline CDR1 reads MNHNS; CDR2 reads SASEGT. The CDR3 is CASSEIGLSNQPQHF. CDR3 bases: TGTGCCAGCAGTGAAATTGGACTTAGCAATCAGCCCCAGCATTTT.

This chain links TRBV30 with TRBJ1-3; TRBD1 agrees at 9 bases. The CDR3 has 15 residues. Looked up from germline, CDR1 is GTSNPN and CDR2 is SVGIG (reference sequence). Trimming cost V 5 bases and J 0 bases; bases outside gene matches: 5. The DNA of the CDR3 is TGTGCCTGGTTGACAGGGGGGAGCTCTGGAAACACCATATATTTT. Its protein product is CAWLTGGSSGNTIYF.

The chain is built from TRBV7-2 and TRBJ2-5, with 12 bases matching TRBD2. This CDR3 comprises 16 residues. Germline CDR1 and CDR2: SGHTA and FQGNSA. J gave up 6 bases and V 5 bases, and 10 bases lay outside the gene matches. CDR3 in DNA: TGTGCCAGCAGCCGTCCTCCACTAGCGGGGGGACAGACCCAGTACTTC. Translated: CASSRPPLAGGQTQYF.

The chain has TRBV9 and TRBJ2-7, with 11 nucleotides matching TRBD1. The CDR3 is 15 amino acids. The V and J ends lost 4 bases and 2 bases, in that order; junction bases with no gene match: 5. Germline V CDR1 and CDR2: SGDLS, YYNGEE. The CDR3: CASSLGTGGAYEQYF. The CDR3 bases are TGTGCCAGCAGCCTTGGGACAGGGGGGGCCTACGAGCAGTACTTC. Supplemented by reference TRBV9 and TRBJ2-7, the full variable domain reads DSGVTQTPKHLITATGQRVTLRCSPRSGDLSVYWYQQSLDQGLQFLIQYYNGEERAKGNILERFSAQQFPDLHSELNLSSLELGDSALYFCASSLGTGGAYEQYFGPGTRLTVT.